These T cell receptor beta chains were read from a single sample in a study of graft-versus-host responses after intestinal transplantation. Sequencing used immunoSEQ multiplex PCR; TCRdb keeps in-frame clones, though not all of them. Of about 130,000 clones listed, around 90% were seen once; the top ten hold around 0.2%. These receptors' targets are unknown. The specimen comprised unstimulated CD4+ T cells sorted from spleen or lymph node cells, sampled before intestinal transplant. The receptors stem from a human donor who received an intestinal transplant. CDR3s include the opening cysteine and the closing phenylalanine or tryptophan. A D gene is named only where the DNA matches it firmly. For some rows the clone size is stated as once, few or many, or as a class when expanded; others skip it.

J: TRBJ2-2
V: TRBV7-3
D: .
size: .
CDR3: CASSLKGDFTGELFF
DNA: TGTGCCAGCAGCTTAAAGGGGGACTTCACCGGGGAGCTGTTTTTT

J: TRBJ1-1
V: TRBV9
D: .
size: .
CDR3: CASSVALQGEAFF
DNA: TGTGCCAGCAGCGTAGCTTTGCAGGGAGAGGCTTTCTTT

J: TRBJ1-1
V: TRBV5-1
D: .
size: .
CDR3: CASRQTGTLNTEAFF
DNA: TGCGCCAGCAGACAGACCGGGACACTGAACACTGAAGCTTTCTTT

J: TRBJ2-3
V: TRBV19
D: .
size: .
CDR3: CASRWGQDTDTQYF
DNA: TGTGCCAGTAGATGGGGCCAAGACACAGATACGCAGTATTTT

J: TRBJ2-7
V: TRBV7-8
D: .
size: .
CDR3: CASSLGDPFNEQYF
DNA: TGTGCCAGCAGCTTAGGGGACCCCTTCAACGAGCAGTACTTC

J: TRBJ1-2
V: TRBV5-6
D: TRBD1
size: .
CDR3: CASSFGQGAGYTF
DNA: TGTGCCAGCAGCTTCGGGCAGGGGGCTGGCTACACCTTC

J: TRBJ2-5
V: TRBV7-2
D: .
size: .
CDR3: CASTRWETQYF
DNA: TGTGCCAGCACTCGGTGGGAGACCCAGTACTTC

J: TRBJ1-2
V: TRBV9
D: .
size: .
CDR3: CASSVGESGTNYGYTF
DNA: TGTGCCAGCAGCGTAGGGGAGTCAGGGACTAACTATGGCTACACCTTC

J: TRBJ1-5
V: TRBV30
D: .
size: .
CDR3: CAWTPDISNQPQHF
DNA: TGTGCCTGGACCCCGGACATTAGTAATCAGCCCCAGCATTTT

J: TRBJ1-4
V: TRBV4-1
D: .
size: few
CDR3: CASSLPPGALFF
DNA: TGCGCCAGCAGCCTCCCCCCCGGGGCACTGTTTTTT

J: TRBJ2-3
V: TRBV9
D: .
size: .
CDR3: CASSVGLGHTDTQYF
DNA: TGTGCCAGCAGCGTAGGGCTAGGACACACAGATACGCAGTATTTT

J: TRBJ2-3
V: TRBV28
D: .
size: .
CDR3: CASRGLTLTDTQYF
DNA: TGTGCCAGCAGAGGCCTGACCCTCACAGATACGCAGTATTTT

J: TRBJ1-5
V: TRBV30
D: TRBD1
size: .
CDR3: CAWSSGTGDQPQHF
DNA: TGTGCCTGGAGCTCCGGGACAGGGGATCAGCCCCAGCATTTT

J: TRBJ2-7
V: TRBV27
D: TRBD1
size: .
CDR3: CASSYRGSYEQYF
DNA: TGTGCCAGCAGTTACAGGGGGTCCTACGAGCAGTACTTC

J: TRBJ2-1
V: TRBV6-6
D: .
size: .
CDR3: CASSYSVYNEQFF
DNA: TGTGCCAGCAGTTACTCGGTCTACAATGAGCAGTTCTTC

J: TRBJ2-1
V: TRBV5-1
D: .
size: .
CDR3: CASSLQGQGYEQFF
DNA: TGCGCCAGCAGCTTGCAAGGGCAGGGCTATGAGCAGTTCTTC

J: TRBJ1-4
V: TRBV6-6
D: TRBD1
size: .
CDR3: CASRRGQGGEKLFF
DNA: TGTGCCAGCAGGAGGGGGCAGGGGGGAGAAAAACTGTTTTTT

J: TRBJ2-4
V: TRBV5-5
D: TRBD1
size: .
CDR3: CASSLRDRGSVAKNIQYF
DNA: TGTGCCAGCAGCTTGCGAGACAGGGGGTCCGTGGCCAAAAACATTCAGTACTTC

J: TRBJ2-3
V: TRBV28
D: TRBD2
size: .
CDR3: CASSPLAGEPTDTQYF
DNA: TGTGCCAGCAGTCCGCTAGCGGGAGAGCCCACAGATACGCAGTATTTT

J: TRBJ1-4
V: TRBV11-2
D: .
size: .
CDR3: CASSLEDQKLFF
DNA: TGTGCCAGCAGCCTTGAGGACCAAAAACTGTTTTTT

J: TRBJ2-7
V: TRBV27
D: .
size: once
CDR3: CASRLQLSSYEQYF
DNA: TGTGCCAGCAGGTTACAGCTCAGCTCCTACGAGCAGTACTTC

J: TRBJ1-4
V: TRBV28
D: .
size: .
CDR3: CASSFPRGNEKLFF
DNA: TGTGCCAGCAGTTTCCCCAGGGGTAATGAAAAACTGTTTTTT

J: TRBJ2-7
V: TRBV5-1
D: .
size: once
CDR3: CASSGGFLSYEQYF
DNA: TGCGCCAGCAGCGGAGGGTTTTTAAGCTACGAGCAGTACTTC

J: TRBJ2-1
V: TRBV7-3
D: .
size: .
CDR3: CATSGEFF
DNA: TGTGCCACCTCAGGGGAGTTCTTC

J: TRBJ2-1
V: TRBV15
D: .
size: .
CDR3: CATSRETGLTYNEQFF
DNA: TGTGCCACCAGCAGAGAGACGGGACTCACCTACAATGAGCAGTTCTTC

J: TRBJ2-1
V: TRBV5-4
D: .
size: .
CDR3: CASSADSTTTYNEQFF
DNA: TGTGCCAGCAGCGCTGATTCAACGACCACCTACAATGAGCAGTTCTTC

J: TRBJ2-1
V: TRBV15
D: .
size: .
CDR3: CAAGWQVNNEQFF
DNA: TGTGCCGCGGGCTGGCAGGTCAACAATGAGCAGTTCTTC

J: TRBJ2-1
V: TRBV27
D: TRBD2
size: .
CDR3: CASSLRTSGSGADEQFF
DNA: TGTGCCAGCAGTTTGAGGACTAGCGGGAGTGGGGCCGATGAGCAGTTCTTC

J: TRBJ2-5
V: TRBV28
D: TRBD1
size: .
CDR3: CASSQGAPETQYF
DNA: TGTGCCAGCAGCCAGGGGGCGCCTGAGACCCAGTACTTC

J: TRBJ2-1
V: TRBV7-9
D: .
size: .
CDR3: CASSGRAGLEAPYNEQFF
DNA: TGTGCCAGCAGCGGCCGGGCGGGGCTGGAAGCCCCCTACAATGAGCAGTTCTTC

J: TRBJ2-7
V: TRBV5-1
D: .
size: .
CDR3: CASSPDLTAEQYF
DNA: TGCGCCAGCAGCCCAGACTTGACCGCCGAGCAGTACTTC

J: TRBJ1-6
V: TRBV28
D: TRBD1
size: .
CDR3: CASSTPTGRHSPLHF
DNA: TGTGCCAGCAGTACACCGACAGGGAGGCATTCACCCCTCCACTTT

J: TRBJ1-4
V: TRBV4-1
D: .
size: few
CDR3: CASSLVWVANEKLFF
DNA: TGCGCCAGCAGCCTCGTGTGGGTGGCTAATGAAAAACTGTTTTTT

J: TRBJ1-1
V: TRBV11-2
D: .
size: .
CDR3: CASSLVGQGLNTEAFF
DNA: TGTGCCAGCAGCTTAGTCGGGCAGGGGTTGAACACTGAAGCTTTCTTT

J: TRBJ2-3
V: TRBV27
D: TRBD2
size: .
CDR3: CASSFAGAADTQYF
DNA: TGTGCCAGCAGTTTCGCGGGAGCGGCAGATACGCAGTATTTT

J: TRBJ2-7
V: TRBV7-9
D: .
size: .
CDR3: CASSPNSSYEQYF
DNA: TGTGCCAGCAGCCCCAACAGCTCCTACGAGCAGTACTTC

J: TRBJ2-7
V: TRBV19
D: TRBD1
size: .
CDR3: CASSLTGWGYEQYF
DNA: TGTGCCAGTAGCCTGACAGGGTGGGGCTACGAGCAGTACTTC

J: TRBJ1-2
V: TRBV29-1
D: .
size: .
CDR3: CSVEAGRGYTF
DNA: TGCAGCGTTGAGGCAGGCCGGGGCTACACCTTC

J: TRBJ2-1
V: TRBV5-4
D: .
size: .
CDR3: CASSLDSGVGNEQFF
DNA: TGTGCCAGCAGCTTGGATTCGGGAGTAGGGAATGAGCAGTTCTTC